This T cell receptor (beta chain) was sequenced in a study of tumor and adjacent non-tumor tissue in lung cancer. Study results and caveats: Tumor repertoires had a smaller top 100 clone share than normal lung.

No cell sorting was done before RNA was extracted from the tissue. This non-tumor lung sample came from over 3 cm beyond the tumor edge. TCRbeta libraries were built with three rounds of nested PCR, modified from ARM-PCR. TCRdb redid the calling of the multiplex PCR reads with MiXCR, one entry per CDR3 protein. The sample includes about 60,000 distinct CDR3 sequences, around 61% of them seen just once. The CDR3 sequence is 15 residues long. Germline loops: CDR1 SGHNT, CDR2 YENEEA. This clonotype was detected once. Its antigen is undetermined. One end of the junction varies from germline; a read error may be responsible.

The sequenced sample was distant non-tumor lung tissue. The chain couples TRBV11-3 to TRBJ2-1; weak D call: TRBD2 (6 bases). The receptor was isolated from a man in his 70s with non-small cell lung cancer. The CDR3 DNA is TGTGCCAGCTGCTTACTAGCTGGAGCTCACAATGAGCAGTTCTTC. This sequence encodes CASCLLAGAHNEQFF.